This TCR beta chain appears in the sequencing data of a study of blood T cell repertoires in COVID-19. Study background: Researchers got acute and convalescent COVID-19 samples from the United States, Italy and Spain. PBMCs, B-cell-depleted T cells, or T cells provided the cDNA or gDNA that made up the material.

Authors' data handling: The assay estimated nucleated cells by amplifying reference gene primers. The repertoire was sequenced with immunoSEQ multiplex PCR; TCRdb's copy has only in-frame clones and lacks some. D and trimming come from the DNA, and the V and J calls and clone size come from that table. This sample has 150,000 or so clones, with around 87% found just once. Per the germline V gene, CDR1 is SNHLY and CDR2 is FYNNEI. Trimming removed 7 bases from V and 1 base from J; junction bases left unmatched: 6. This CDR3 has 15 residues. This TCR came from a man between 18 and 35 years old with acute or convalescent COVID-19. The sample consisted of peripheral blood. The genes are TRBV2 and TRBJ2-3; 9 bases are a match to TRBD2. CDR3 bases: TGTGCCAGCAAGAAGATAGCGGGGGGCACAGATACGCAGTATTTT. Protein product: CASKKIAGGTDTQYF.